This passage covers 15 T cell receptor beta chains from one sample sequenced in a study of metastatic and nonmetastatic thyroid tumors. With MiXCR, TCRdb reprocessed the PCR reads. The sample lists under 35,000 clones, about 18% occurring once. Thyroid surgery had not been preceded by any treatment in any patient. The sequenced sample consisted of blood. The receptors stem from a female donor with papillary thyroid cancer or a benign thyroid nodule (not recorded which). Some clones in this sample may be carry-over from other donors' samples.

This clone occurred many times. The chain links TRBV19 to TRBJ1-3, with no clear D. The ends were cut back, 4 bases at V and 2 bases at J, with 9 bases in the middle. Germline lookup yields CDR1 LNHDA and CDR2 SQIVND (reference sequence). The CDR3 extends over 14 amino acids. CDR3 in amino acids: CASSRGYTGNTIYF. The CDR3 DNA sequence: TGTGCCAGTAGTAGAGGGTACACTGGAAACACCATATATTTT.

In this sample, this clone turned up many times. As DNA, the CDR3 is TGTGCCATCAAGGGCGGGGGCCTCCAAGAGACCCAGTACTTC. It specifies CAIKGGGLQETQYF. The V gene is TRBV10-3, the J gene TRBJ2-5; weak D call: TRBD2 (7 bases). The CDR3 is 14 residues long. Germline V gene data show CDR1 as ENHRY and CDR2 as SYGVKD. V was trimmed by 7 bases and J by 1 base, leaving 13 bases between them.

The count of this clone is one. The CDR3 DNA reads as TGTGCCAGCAGCTTAGTTAGCGGGTGGTCTGTCTACGAGCAGTACTTC. Translated: CASSLVSGWSVYEQYF. The genes are TRBV7-6 and TRBJ2-7; TRBD2 matches 7 bases. V lost 1 base, J lost 3 bases, and 9 bases stayed unmatched. The CDR3 is 16 amino acids. The germline V gene encodes CDR1 SGHVS and CDR2 FNYEAQ.

CDR3 nucleotides: TGCAGTGCTCCTACCGACAGGGGGTTCTCCTACGAGCAGTACTTC. It is translated as CSAPTDRGFSYEQYF. The rearrangement uses TRBV20-1 and TRBJ2-7; TRBD1 matches at 9 bases. V lost 5 bases, J lost 0 bases, and 8 bases stayed unmatched. The CDR3 extends over 15 amino acids. CDR1 DFQATT and CDR2 SNEGSKA come from the germline V gene (reference sequence).

This clone was seen repeatedly, ten times or more. V gene TRBV4-1 combines with J gene TRBJ1-2; D is perhaps TRBD1 (5 bases). CDR3 length: 13 residues. Germline V CDR1 and CDR2: MGHRA, YSYEKL. The V gene lost 2 bases and the J gene lost 7 bases, with 11 bases spanning the gap. CDR3 sequence (DNA): TGCGCCAGCAGCCAACTTTCTGGGGGTGGCTACACCTTC. Its protein is CASSQLSGGGYTF.

This clone was detected many times. This chain connects TRBV6-5 to TRBJ2-7; 7 bases are shared with TRBD1. This CDR3 contains 15 residues. Germline CDR1 MNHEY, CDR2 SVGAGI. Trimming cost V 2 bases and J 2 bases; bases outside gene matches: 6. The CDR3 region has the DNA TGTGCCAGCAGTTACAGGGGACAGTTCCCCTACGAGCAGTACTTC. It translates to CASSYRGQFPYEQYF.

At least ten counts were recorded for this clone. The V gene is TRBV20-1, the J gene TRBJ1-1, with a possible D match to TRBD1 (5 bases). The CDR3 runs to 12 residues. Germline CDR1 reads DFQATT; CDR2 reads SNEGSKA (reference sequence). The V and J ends lost 2 bases and 8 bases respectively, with 12 bases between them. CDR3 region: CSARLLWGEAFF. DNA for the CDR3: TGCAGTGCTAGACTATTATGGGGGGAAGCTTTCTTT.

The gene calls are TRBV20-1 and TRBJ2-7; TRBD1 agrees at 12 bases. This CDR3 is built from 18 residues. Germline loops: CDR1 DFQATT, CDR2 SNEGSKA (reference sequence). Trimming cost V 1 base and J 2 bases; bases outside gene matches: 12. The CDR3 region is CSARGNPGQGALPYEQYF. In DNA form, the CDR3 reads TGCAGTGCTAGAGGTAATCCGGGACAGGGGGCCCTACCCTACGAGCAGTACTTC.

This clone was counted ten times or more. This chain connects TRBV10-3 to TRBJ2-3, with 14 positions matching TRBD2. The CDR3 is 17 amino acids. CDR1 is ENHRY, CDR2 SYGVKD, per germline. V shed 6 bases, J shed 0 bases, and the junction held 5 bases outside the gene matches. CDR3 nucleotide sequence: TGTGCCATCAGGACTAGCGGGGGGGTGGGAAGCACAGATACGCAGTATTTT. Protein: CAIRTSGGVGSTDTQYF.

This clone was recorded at least ten times. The chain couples TRBV5-1 to TRBJ2-3; no clear D. V lost 2 bases to trimming and J lost 2 bases, with 12 bases between them. The length of the CDR3 is 15 residues. Looked up from germline, CDR1 is SGHRS and CDR2 is YFSETQ. CDR3 DNA sequence: TGCGCCAGCAGCTTAGCAGGTACACTCACAGATACGCAGTATTTT. Translated, it gives CASSLAGTLTDTQYF.

At least ten counts were recorded for this clone. A much larger clone differs from this one at a single base, so this may be a read error. J is TRBJ1-5 and V is TRBV20-1; 7 positions match TRBD1. The CDR3 consists of 13 residues. Looked up from germline, CDR1 is DFQATT and CDR2 is SNEGSKA (reference sequence). The CDR3 sequence: CSAGDRETRPQHF. CDR3 DNA: TGCAGTGCTGGAGACAGGGAAACTCGGCCCCAGCATTTT.

By share, this clone counts as medium-sized. The V and J genes are TRBV6-1 and TRBJ2-7, with 12 bases aligning to TRBD2. The germline gives CDR1 MNHNS, CDR2 SASEGT. The junction had 4 bases not matched to a gene; V was cut back by 5 bases and J by 5 bases. The CDR3 sequence is 14 residues long. CDR3 region: CASSKGLAGDEQYF. As DNA, the CDR3 is TGTGCCAGCAGTAAGGGACTAGCGGGTGACGAGCAGTACTTC.

The rearrangement joins TRBV5-1 to TRBJ2-7; D is possibly TRBD1 or TRBD2 (5 bases each). CDR3 length: 14 amino acids. The germline gives CDR1 SGHRS, CDR2 YFSETQ. Trimming left V 0 bases short and J 6 bases short, with 13 bases between. The CDR3 loop reads CASSLVGESLEQYF. The CDR3 bases are TGCGCCAGCAGCTTGGTGGGGGAATCACTCGAGCAGTACTTC.

This clone was observed at least ten times. This chain uses TRBV3-1 with TRBJ2-5; D is unclear. Germline CDR1 LGHDT, CDR2 YNNKEL (reference sequence). The V gene lost 0 bases and the J gene lost 2 bases, with 10 bases spanning the gap. The CDR3 loop spans 15 amino acids. The CDR3 spells CASSQDRAVQETQYF. In nucleotides, the CDR3 is TGTGCCAGCAGCCAAGATAGGGCAGTGCAAGAGACCCAGTACTTC.

This clone appeared a few times. Other nucleotide sequences from this sample produce the same CDR3. The chain couples TRBV12-3 or TRBV12-4 to TRBJ1-2; D remains unclear. V was pared by 7 bases and J by 7 bases, with 10 bases between. This CDR3 is built from 11 residues. The CDR3 loop is CASILRRGYTF. The CDR3 coding sequence is TGTGCCAGCATCTTGCGCCGTGGCTACACCTTC.